This T cell receptor (beta chain) appears in the sequencing data of a study of radiotherapy plus CTLA-4 blockade in lung cancer. General study points: Alongside interferon-beta, early blood T cell clone dynamics were reportedly the best predictor of response. Radiotherapy plus ipilimumab was followed by expansion in blood of tumor-derived TCR clones.

Lung cancer patients with chemo-refractory metastatic non-small-cell disease were given focal radiation plus CTLA-4 blockade with ipilimumab. Regarding this clone: Its specificity is not known.

Measured with immunoSEQ multiplex PCR; TCRdb has only the in-frame clones, and not every one. The data show about 48,000 clones, 80% to 90% seen once. The CDR3 runs to 15 residues. Germline CDR1 reads WSHSY; CDR2 reads SAAADI. V lost 6 bases, J lost 2 bases, and 10 bases stayed unmatched. The sequence came from a human donor with non-small cell lung cancer that progressed on radiotherapy plus ipilimumab. Some clones in this sample may be carry-over from other donors' samples. The sample consisted of peripheral blood, taken from a patient treated with radiotherapy plus ipilimumab. The chain couples TRBV10-2 to TRBJ2-7; 7 nucleotides align to TRBD1. This CDR3 is CASRGQAPRTYEQYF. CDR3 DNA sequence: TGCGCCAGCAGAGGACAGGCCCCGAGGACCTACGAGCAGTACTTC.